What follows is one TCR beta chain and its context. Trimming removed 1 base at V and 6 bases at J, with 7 bases between. The CDR3 is 13 amino acids. CDR1 is PRHDT and CDR2 is FYEKMQ in the germline V gene (reference sequence). The data were obtained in a study of blood T cell repertoires in COVID-19. Study details: Sources were T cells, B-cell-depleted T cells, or PBMCs; the material itself was cDNA or gDNA.

In the study's own analysis: Amplifying reference gene primers gave estimates of nucleated cell counts. Only in-frame clones appear in the TCRdb table, and some are missing; sequencing was by immunoSEQ multiplex PCR. That table is the source of V, J and clone size, and D and trimming were worked out from the DNA. This table has more than 20,000 clones, around 91% appearing once. The receptor was derived from a man between 65 and 85 years old with acute or convalescent COVID-19. The sample comprised peripheral blood. The chain links TRBV13 to TRBJ2-4; no clear D gene. The CDR3 DNA reads as TGTGCCAGCAGCTTAGAGTCAGGAAACATTCAGTACTTC. Translating it yields CASSLESGNIQYF.